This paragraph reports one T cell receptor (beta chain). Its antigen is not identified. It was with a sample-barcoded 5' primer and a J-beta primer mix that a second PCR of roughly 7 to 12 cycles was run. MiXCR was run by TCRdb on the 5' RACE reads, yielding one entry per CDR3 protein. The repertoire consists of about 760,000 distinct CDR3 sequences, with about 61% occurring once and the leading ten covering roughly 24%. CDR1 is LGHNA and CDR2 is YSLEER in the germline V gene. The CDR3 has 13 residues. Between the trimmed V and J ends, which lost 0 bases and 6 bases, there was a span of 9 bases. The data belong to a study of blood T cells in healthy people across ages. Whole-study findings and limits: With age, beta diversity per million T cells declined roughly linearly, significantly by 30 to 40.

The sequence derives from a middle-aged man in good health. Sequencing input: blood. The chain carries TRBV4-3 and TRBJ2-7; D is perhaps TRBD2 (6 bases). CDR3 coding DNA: TGCGCCAGCAGCCAAGACGGGAGAGGCGAGCAGTACTTC. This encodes CASSQDGRGEQYF.